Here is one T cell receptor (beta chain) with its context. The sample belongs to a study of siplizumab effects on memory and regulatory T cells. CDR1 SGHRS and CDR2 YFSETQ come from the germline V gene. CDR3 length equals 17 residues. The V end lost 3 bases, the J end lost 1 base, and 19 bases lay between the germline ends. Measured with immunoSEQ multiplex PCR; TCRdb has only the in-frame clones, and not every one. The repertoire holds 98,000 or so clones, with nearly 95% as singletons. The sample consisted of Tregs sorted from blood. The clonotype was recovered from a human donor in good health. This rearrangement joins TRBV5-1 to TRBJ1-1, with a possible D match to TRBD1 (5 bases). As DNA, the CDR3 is TGCGCCAGCAGCTCCACCCGCCCAGGGTCGCAGAACACTGAAGCTTTCTTT. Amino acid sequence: CASSSTRPGSQNTEAFF.